These T cell receptor beta chains were read from a single sample in a study of Ad26.COV2.S vaccination and SARS-CoV-2 variants. Produced via immunoSEQ multiplex PCR; TCRdb's table is partial and in-frame only. The sample has approximately 340,000 clones; approximately 84% are singletons. The sequencing used peripheral blood, collected in a trial of Ad26.COV2.S vaccine versus placebo. The receptors shown here come from a person aged 18-60 years who received the Ad26.COV2.S COVID-19 vaccine or a placebo. The CDR3 runs from the conserved cysteine through the conserved F or W. A D gene is named only where the DNA matches it firmly.

CDR3 length	V gene	J gene	D gene	CDR3 protein
16	TRBV27	TRBJ2-2	TRBD1	CASSKVIGQGAGELFF
15	TRBV28	TRBJ1-2	NA	CASSLRQKLWDGYTF
15	TRBV28	TRBJ1-5	TRBD1	CASSIDRGRRQPQHF
15	TRBV28	TRBJ2-3	TRBD1	CAISEDRGATDTQYF
15	TRBV3-1/TRBV3-2	TRBJ2-1	NA	CASSQPGRFNNEQFF
15	TRBV11-2	TRBJ2-7	NA	CASSPDPTSSYEQYF
17	TRBV7-9	TRBJ2-1	NA	CASSLISGAVRHNEQFF
14	TRBV19	TRBJ1-2	NA	CASSINRENYGYTF
14	TRBV2	TRBJ2-2	TRBD2	CASMSGANTGELFF
18	TRBV6-7	TRBJ2-6	NA	CASTLPRGGDSGANVLTF
17	TRBV4-1	TRBJ2-7	TRBD2	CASSHTYGLAGGYEQYF
14	TRBV5-1	TRBJ2-1	TRBD2	CAQRDPSGSREQFF
15	TRBV7-4	TRBJ2-5	TRBD2	CASSFIRGGRRAQYF
15	TRBV9	TRBJ2-1	TRBD1	CASSVEYRGFNEQFF
15	TRBV5-1	TRBJ2-7	NA	CASSSGPGSTYEQYF
14	TRBV9	TRBJ1-1	NA	CASSASGREQEAFF
14	TRBV7-9	TRBJ2-2	NA	CASSIGPNTGELFF
14	TRBV29-1	TRBJ2-7	NA	CSVKLGLDSYEQYF
13	TRBV2	TRBJ1-5	NA	CASSLRVNQPQHF
10	TRBV6-6	TRBJ2-4	NA	CASSYGGTYF
13	TRBV4-3	TRBJ2-3	NA	CASSQDLGDTQYF
18	TRBV2	TRBJ1-6	NA	CASSGGTRVSFGGSPLHF
16	TRBV7-2	TRBJ2-2	TRBD2	CASSLSGRARGGELFF
17	TRBV13	TRBJ2-5	NA	CASSLGTGFLQAETQYF
18	TRBV15	TRBJ2-7	TRBD2	CATSSGYLAGEWAYEQYF
14	TRBV10-2	TRBJ2-3	NA	CASSNGLYSDTQYF
13	TRBV15	TRBJ2-7	NA	CATSTGDEGEQYF
15	TRBV28	TRBJ2-3	NA	CASRTTAASTDTQYF
15	TRBV19	TRBJ2-3	NA	CASSPLKVGTDTQYF
14	TRBV5-4	TRBJ2-7	NA	CASSLPEQGNEQYF
15	TRBV7-9	TRBJ1-5	TRBD1	CASSHGDRFNQPQHF
14	TRBV9	TRBJ1-3	NA	CASSVAQSGNTIYF
15	TRBV3-1/TRBV3-2	TRBJ2-7	TRBD1	CASTRTGGTPYEQYF
17	TRBV5-6	TRBJ1-5	TRBD1	CASSLATGQSETQPQHF
16	TRBV6-2/TRBV6-3	TRBJ1-1	TRBD1	CASSYRLGQQNTEAFF
14	TRBV4-3	TRBJ2-7	NA	CASSQGTDPYEQYF
15	TRBV19	TRBJ2-1	TRBD2	CASGGTSGATGEQFF
13	TRBV6-5	TRBJ1-1	NA	CASSMIPGTEAFF
14	TRBV5-1	TRBJ1-1	TRBD1	CASSFDRVNTEAFF
14	TRBV11-2	TRBJ2-5	NA	CASSLTWGRETQYF
16	TRBV7-9	TRBJ2-2	TRBD1	CASSPPGTGGTGELFF
13	TRBV28	TRBJ2-3	NA	CASSRDFRAAQYF
13	TRBV29-1	TRBJ1-6	NA	CSVAGPPGSPLHF
14	TRBV27	TRBJ2-7	NA	CASSLSRGGYEQYF
14	TRBV6-5	TRBJ1-3	NA	CASIKGVTGNTIYF
12	TRBV12-5	TRBJ2-7	NA	CASTPGSGEQYF
18	TRBV6-2/TRBV6-3	TRBJ2-5	TRBD2	CASSQPLGGSVYQETQYF
15	TRBV9	TRBJ1-2	TRBD1	CASSVASQGQGGYTF
14	TRBV11-3	TRBJ2-2	TRBD1	CASSPTGGGGELFF
17	TRBV7-6	TRBJ2-2	NA	CASSLALGGGNTGELFF
13	TRBV12-3/TRBV12-4	TRBJ2-5	TRBD1	CASSNRGQETQYF
16	TRBV5-1	TRBJ2-7	TRBD2	CASSWALSGDGYEQYF
13	TRBV7-9	TRBJ1-5	NA	CASSSGLYQPQHF
13	TRBV10-3	TRBJ1-5	NA	CAIHGDKNQPQHF
14	TRBV7-2	TRBJ1-5	NA	CASSFGRGNQPQHF
12	TRBV30	TRBJ2-7	NA	CAWSVGWAEQYF
15	TRBV19	TRBJ1-1	NA	CASSIKGRVNTEAFF
15	TRBV5-4	TRBJ2-7	TRBD1	CASSFPGTGSHEQYF
16	TRBV4-3	TRBJ2-1	NA	CASSQSDSGSYNEQFF